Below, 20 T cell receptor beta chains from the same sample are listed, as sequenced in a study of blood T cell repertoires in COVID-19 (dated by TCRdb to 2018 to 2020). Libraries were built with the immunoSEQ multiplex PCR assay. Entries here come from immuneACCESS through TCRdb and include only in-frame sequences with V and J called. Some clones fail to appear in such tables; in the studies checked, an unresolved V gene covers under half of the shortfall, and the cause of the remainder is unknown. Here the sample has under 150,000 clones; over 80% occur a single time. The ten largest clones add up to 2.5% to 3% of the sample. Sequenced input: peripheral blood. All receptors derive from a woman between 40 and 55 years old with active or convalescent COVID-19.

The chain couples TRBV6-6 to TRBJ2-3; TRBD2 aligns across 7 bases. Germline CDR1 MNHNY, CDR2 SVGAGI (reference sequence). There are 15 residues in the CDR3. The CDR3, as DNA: TGTGGTTCCATTGGCGGGAGAGTAAGCACAGATACGCAGTATTTT. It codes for CGSIGGRVSTDTQYF.

CDR3 bases: TGTGCCAGCAGCGGGGGGGCGTTTCGTGGCTACACCTTC. Its translation is CASSGGAFRGYTF. This chain connects TRBV3-1 (or the pseudogene TRBV3-2) to TRBJ1-2, with D maybe TRBD1 (6 bases). Germline V gene sequence: CDR1 LGHDT, CDR2 YNNKEL (reference sequence). The CDR3 is 13 residues long. Trimming removed 5 bases from V and 7 bases from J, with 14 bases in between.

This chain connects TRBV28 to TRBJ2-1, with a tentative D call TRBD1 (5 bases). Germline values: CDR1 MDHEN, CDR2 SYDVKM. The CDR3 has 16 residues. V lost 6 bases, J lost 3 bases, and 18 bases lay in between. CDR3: CASSLESAGIYNEQFF. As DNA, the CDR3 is TGTGCCAGCAGCCTGGAGTCGGCAGGGATCTACAATGAGCAGTTCTTC.

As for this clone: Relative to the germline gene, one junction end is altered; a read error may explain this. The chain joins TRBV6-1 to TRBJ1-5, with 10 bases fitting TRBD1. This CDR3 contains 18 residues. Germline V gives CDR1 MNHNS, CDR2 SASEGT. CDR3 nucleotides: TGTGCCAGCCGTGATACCTACCTTGGGACAGGGGGCAATCAGCCCCAGCATTTT. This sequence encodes CASRDTYLGTGGNQPQHF.

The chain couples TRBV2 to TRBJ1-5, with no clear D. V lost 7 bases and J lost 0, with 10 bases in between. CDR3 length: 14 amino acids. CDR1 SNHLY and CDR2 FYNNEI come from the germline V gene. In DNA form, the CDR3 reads TGTGCCAGCAATCGCAGAAATAGCAATCAGCCCCAGCATTTT. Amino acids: CASNRRNSNQPQHF.

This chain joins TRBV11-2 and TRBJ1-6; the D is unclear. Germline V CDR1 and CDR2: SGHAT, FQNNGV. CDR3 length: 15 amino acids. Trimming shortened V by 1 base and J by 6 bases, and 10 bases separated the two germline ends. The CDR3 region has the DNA TGTGCCAGCAGCTTAGGAGGAGAGATTAATTCACCCCTCCACTTT. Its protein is CASSLGGEINSPLHF.

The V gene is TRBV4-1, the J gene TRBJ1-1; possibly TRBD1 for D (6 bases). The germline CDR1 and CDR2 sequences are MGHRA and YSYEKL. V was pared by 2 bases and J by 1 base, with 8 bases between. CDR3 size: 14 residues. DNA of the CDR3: TGCGCCAGCAGCCAACCGGGACAGAACACTGAAGCTTTCTTT. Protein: CASSQPGQNTEAFF.

CDR3 amino acids: CASSEGGRGEKLFF. CDR3 bases: TGTGCCAGCAGTGAGGGGGGTAGAGGTGAAAAACTGTTTTTT. J is TRBJ1-4 and V is TRBV25-1; TRBD1 is a possible D gene (5 bases). The CDR3 is 14 residues long. V lost 3 bases, J lost 7 bases, and 12 bases lay in between. Germline V lookup: CDR1 MGHDK, CDR2 SYGVNS.

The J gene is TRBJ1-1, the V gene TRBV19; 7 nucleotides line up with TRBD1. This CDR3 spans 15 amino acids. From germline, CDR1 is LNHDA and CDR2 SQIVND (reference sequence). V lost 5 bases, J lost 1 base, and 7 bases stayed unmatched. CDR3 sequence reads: CASSVNRGENTEAFF. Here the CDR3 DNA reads TGTGCCAGTAGTGTAAACAGGGGAGAGAACACTGAAGCTTTCTTT.

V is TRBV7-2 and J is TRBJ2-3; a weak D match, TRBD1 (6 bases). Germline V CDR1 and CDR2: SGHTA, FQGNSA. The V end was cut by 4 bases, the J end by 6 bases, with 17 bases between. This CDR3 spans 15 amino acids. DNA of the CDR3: TGTGCCAGCAGCTCCTGGGGGCCCTCATCGGATACGCAGTATTTT. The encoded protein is CASSSWGPSSDTQYF.

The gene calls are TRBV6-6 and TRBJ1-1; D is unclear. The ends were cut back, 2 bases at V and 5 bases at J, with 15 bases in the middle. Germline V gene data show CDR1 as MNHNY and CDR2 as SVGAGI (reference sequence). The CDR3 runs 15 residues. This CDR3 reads CASSYGRVSGTEAFF. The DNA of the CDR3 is TGTGCCAGCAGTTACGGGAGGGTTTCGGGGACTGAAGCTTTCTTT.

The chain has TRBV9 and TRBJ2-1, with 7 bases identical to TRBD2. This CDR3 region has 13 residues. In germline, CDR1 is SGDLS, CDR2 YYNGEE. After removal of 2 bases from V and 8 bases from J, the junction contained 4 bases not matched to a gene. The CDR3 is CASSVGGSYEQFF. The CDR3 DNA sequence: TGTGCCAGCAGCGTCGGCGGGAGCTATGAGCAGTTCTTC.

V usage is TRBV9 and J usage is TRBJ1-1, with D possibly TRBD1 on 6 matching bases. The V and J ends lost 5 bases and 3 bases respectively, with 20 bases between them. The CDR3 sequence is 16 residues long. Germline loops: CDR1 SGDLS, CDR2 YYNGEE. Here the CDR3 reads CASRPLGASLDTEAFF. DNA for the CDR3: TGTGCCAGCAGGCCCCTGGGGGCGTCCCTTGACACTGAAGCTTTCTTT.

CDR3 nucleotide sequence: TGTGCCAGCAGCTTCCGTGGCACAGATACGCAGTATTTT. Translating it yields CASSFRGTDTQYF. The genes are TRBV11-3 and TRBJ2-3, with unresolved D. Germline-derived CDR1 and CDR2 are SGHNT and YENEEA. V was pared by 3 bases and J by 1 base, with 5 bases between. The CDR3 has 13 amino acids.

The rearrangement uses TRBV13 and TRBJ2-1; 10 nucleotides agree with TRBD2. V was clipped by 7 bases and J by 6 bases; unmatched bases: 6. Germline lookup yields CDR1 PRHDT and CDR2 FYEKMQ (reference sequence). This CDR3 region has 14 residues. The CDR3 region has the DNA TGTGCCAGCATAGAAGCGGGAGGGGCCAATGAGCAGTTCTTC. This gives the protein CASIEAGGANEQFF.

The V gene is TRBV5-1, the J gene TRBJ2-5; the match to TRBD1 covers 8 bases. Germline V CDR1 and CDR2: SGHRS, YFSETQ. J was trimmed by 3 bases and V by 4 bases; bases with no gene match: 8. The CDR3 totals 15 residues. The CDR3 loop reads CASSLTGGWEETQYF. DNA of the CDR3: TGCGCCAGCAGCCTAACAGGGGGATGGGAAGAGACCCAGTACTTC.

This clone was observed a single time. The CDR3 DNA reads TGTGCCAGCTCACCGCGGACAGTGGACACCGGGGAGCTGTTTTTT. The encoded protein is CASSPRTVDTGELFF. The chain recombines TRBV18 with TRBJ2-2; the D gene is possibly TRBD1 (6 bases). V lost 3 bases and J lost 3, with 11 bases in between. The germline V gene encodes CDR1 KGHSH and CDR2 LQKENI. CDR3 size: 15 residues.

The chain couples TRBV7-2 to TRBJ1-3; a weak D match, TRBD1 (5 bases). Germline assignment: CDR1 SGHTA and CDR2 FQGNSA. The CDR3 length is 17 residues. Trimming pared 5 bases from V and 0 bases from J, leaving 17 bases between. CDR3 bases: TGTGCCAGCAGCCTCAGACAGATCCCCTCCTCTGGAAACACCATATATTTT. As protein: CASSLRQIPSSGNTIYF. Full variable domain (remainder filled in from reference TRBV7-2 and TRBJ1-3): GAGVSQSPSNKVTEKGKDVELRCDPISGHTALYWYRQSLGQGLEFLIYFQGNSAPDKSGLPSDRFSAERTGGSVSTLTIQRTQQEDSAVYLCASSLRQIPSSGNTIYFGEGSWLTVV.

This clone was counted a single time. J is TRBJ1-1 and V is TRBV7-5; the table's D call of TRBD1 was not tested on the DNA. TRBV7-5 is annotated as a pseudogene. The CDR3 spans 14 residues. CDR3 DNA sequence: TGTGCCAGAAGCTTAGGGGGGCAAGGCACTGAAGCTTTCTTT. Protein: CARSLGGQGTEAFF.

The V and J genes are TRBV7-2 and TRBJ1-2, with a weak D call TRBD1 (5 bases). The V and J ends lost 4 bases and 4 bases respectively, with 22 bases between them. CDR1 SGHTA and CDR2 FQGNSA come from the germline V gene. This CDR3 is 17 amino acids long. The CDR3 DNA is TGTGCCAGCAGCTCCCCTGGTCAGCAGGGCAAGGGCTATGGCTACACCTTC. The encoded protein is CASSSPGQQGKGYGYTF.